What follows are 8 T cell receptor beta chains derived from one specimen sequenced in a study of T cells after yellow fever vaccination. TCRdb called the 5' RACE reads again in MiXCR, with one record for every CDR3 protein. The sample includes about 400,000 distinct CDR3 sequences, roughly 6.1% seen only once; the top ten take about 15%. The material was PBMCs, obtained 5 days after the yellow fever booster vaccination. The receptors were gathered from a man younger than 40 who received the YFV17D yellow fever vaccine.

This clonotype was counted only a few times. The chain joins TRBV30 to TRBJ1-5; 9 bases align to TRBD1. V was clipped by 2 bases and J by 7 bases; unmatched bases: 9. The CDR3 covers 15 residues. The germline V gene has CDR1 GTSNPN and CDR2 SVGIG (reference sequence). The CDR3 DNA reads TGTGCCTGGAGTATGGGACAGGGTAACGGACAGCCCCAGCATTTT. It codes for CAWSMGQGNGQPQHF.

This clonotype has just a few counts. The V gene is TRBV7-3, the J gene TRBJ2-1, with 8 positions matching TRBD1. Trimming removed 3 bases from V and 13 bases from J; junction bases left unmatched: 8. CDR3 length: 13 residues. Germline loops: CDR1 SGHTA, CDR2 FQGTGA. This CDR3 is CASSLDLGTGQFF. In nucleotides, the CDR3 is TGTGCCAGCAGCTTGGATCTTGGGACAGGTCAGTTCTTC.

The CDR3 is CASSLAQCQETQYF. The CDR3 DNA reads as TGTGCCAGCAGCTTGGCCCAGTGCCAAGAGACCCAGTACTTC. This rearrangement joins TRBV11-2 to TRBJ2-5; the D is unclear. The CDR3 has 14 residues. The V and J ends lost 3 bases and 1 base respectively, with 9 bases between them. The germline CDR1 and CDR2 sequences are SGHAT and FQNNGV.

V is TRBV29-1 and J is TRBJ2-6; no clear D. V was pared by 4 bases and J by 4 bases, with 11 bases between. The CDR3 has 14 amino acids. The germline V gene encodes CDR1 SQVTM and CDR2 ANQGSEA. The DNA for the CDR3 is TGCAGCGTTGGAGAATCAGCAGGGGCCAACGTCCTGACTTTC. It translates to CSVGESAGANVLTF.

The CDR3: CATWIAGVKDTQYF. The CDR3 nucleotides read TGTGCCACTTGGATAGCGGGAGTAAAAGATACGCAGTATTTT. J is TRBJ2-3 and V is TRBV6-1; TRBD2 matches at 9 bases. V lost 10 bases to trimming and J lost 5 bases; unmatched junction nucleotides: 10. Germline V CDR1 and CDR2: MNHNS, SASEGT. The CDR3 runs 14 residues.

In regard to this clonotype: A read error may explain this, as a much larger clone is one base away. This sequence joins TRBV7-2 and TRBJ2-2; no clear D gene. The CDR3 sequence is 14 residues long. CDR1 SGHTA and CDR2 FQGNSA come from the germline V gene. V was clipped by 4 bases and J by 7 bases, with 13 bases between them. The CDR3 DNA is TGTGCCAGCAGCTCGACACTATGGGTCGGGGAGCTGTTTTTT. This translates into CASSSTLWVGELFF.

CDR3 region: CASSPKDPPGGPQHF. In DNA form, the CDR3 reads TGTGCCAGCAGCCCTAAAGACCCGCCGGGCGGGCCCCAGCATTTT. The chain couples TRBV3-1 to TRBJ1-5, with D uncertain. CDR3 length: 15 amino acids. V lost 4 bases and J 9 bases, leaving 19 bases between the germline ends. Germline V gene lookup returns CDR1 LGHDT and CDR2 YNNKEL (reference sequence).

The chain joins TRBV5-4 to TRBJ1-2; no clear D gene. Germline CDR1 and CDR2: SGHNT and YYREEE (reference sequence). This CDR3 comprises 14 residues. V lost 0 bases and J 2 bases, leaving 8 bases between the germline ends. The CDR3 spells CASSLGSDNYGYTF. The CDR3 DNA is TGTGCCAGCAGCTTGGGGTCGGACAACTATGGCTACACCTTC.